The rows below give T cell receptor beta chains drawn from one sample of a study of shared T cell receptors in the human thymus. The protocol was immunoSEQ multiplex PCR, while the TCRdb copy is restricted to in-frame clones and leaves out a portion. Here the sample spans about 500,000 clones, about 80% being singletons. This sample was also put to use in a study of human thymus T cells.

Sequencing was done on a sample of thymocytes. These receptors were collected from a boy less than two years old with a congenital heart defect. CDR3s include the opening cysteine and the closing phenylalanine or tryptophan. The order of the fields is J gene, CDR3 length, clone size, V gene, D gene, CDR3 DNA, CDR3 protein. The D gene is left open where the match is weak. The listing skips clone size in some rows; elsewhere it reads once, few, many or a size class.

TRBJ2-7,14,once,TRBV29-1,TRBD1,TGCAGCGTCTGGCCGGGACAGGGGGCTATCGAGCAGTACTTC,CSVWPGQGAIEQYF
TRBJ2-5,17,.,TRBV12-5,TRBD2,TGTGCTAGTGGTCACTACGTCCGGCTAGCGGGAGAAGAGACCCAGTACTTC,CASGHYVRLAGEETQYF
TRBJ1-3,15,few,TRBV28,.,TGTGCCAGCAGCCCTTCCGGGACTTACGGAAACACCATATATTTT,CASSPSGTYGNTIYF
TRBJ2-7,15,few,TRBV27,TRBD2,TGTGCCAGCAGTCCGCCGACTAGCGGTATCTACGAGCAGTACTTC,CASSPPTSGIYEQYF
TRBJ2-1,16,.,TRBV7-2,TRBD2,TGTGCCAGCAGCGGTAGCCCGGGACTAGCCGTCAATGAGCAGTTCTTC,CASSGSPGLAVNEQFF
TRBJ2-1,16,.,TRBV7-9,TRBD2,TGTGCCAGCAGCTGCCTCCCCAATACTAGCGGCAATGAGCAGTTCTTC,CASSCLPNTSGNEQFF
TRBJ1-2,16,.,TRBV19,TRBD1,TGTGCCAGTAGTCTCGGAGGGACAGGGGGTTTCTATGGCTACACCTTC,CASSLGGTGGFYGYTF
TRBJ2-5,15,.,TRBV7-2,TRBD2,TGTGCCAGCAGCCCCCACGGGAGGTTCCAAGAGACCCAGTACTTC,CASSPHGRFQETQYF
TRBJ1-5,15,.,TRBV19,TRBD1,TGTGCCAGTAGTGCCGGGACAGGGGTTGGTCAGCCCCAGCATTTT,CASSAGTGVGQPQHF
TRBJ2-1,16,few,TRBV7-9,TRBD2,TGTGCCAGCAGCGACTCTACCGGGAGGGCCCCCAATGAGCAGTTCTTC,CASSDSTGRAPNEQFF
TRBJ2-7,14,.,TRBV5-1,.,TGCGCCAGCAGCCACTATATCGACGACTACGAGCAGTACTTC,CASSHYIDDYEQYF
TRBJ1-1,15,.,TRBV19,TRBD1,TGTGCCAGTAGTACCAGACAGGGCCCGAACACTGAAGCTTTCTTT,CASSTRQGPNTEAFF
TRBJ1-2,14,.,TRBV2,.,TGTGCCAGCAGTGGGGGGGGCGGATCCTATGGCTACACCTTC,CASSGGGGSYGYTF
TRBJ2-1,18,.,TRBV7-9,TRBD2,TGTGCCAGCATCTTAGGGACTAGCGGGAGGTCGGTGGGGAATGAGCAGTTCTTC,CASILGTSGRSVGNEQFF
TRBJ1-5,16,few,TRBV5-6,TRBD1,TGTGCCAGCAGCTTTTGGGACAGATATAGCAATCAGCCCCAGCATTTT,CASSFWDRYSNQPQHF
TRBJ2-1,13,.,TRBV12-5,TRBD2,TGTGCTAGTGGTTTGCCGGGAGGCAATGAGCAGTTCTTC,CASGLPGGNEQFF
TRBJ2-2,17,few,TRBV5-6,.,TGTGCCAGCAGCCATCGGGCGGCGGGGTGCCGTACCGGGGAGCTGTTTTTT,CASSHRAAGCRTGELFF
TRBJ2-7,14,.,TRBV2,TRBD1,TGTGCCAGTAATCCGACAGGGGCCTTCTACGAGCAGTACTTC,CASNPTGAFYEQYF
TRBJ2-7,17,.,TRBV14,TRBD2,TGTGCCAGCAGCCAGGAGACGGGGCGGGAGGGCCCCAACGAGCAGTACTTC,CASSQETGREGPNEQYF
TRBJ1-3,16,.,TRBV6-6,TRBD1,TGTGCCAGCAGTTCCTTGGACAGGGGTGCTGGAAACACCATATATTTT,CASSSLDRGAGNTIYF
TRBJ2-5,13,.,TRBV5-1,.,TGCGCCAGCAGCTTGGTGTCAGGACAGCTGTCCTACTTC,CASSLVSGQLSYF
TRBJ2-7,13,.,TRBV7-9,.,TGTGCCAGCACCTCTTCTAGCGCGTACGAGCAGTACTTC,CASTSSSAYEQYF
TRBJ2-7,15,.,TRBV5-1,.,TGCGCCAGCAGCTTGGACGGGGACTTACCCTACGAGCAGTACTTC,CASSLDGDLPYEQYF
TRBJ1-2,15,.,TRBV7-2,TRBD1,TGTGCCAGCAGTCGAGACAGGGGGCCGGGCGAATCTTGGGCCTTC,CASSRDRGPGESWAF
TRBJ2-1,17,.,TRBV4-3,.,TGCGCCAGCAGCCAAGATCGTCTGGGAGGCGTCTACAATGAGCAGTTCTTC,CASSQDRLGGVYNEQFF
TRBJ2-7,11,few,TRBV19,TRBD1,TGTGCCAGTAGAGGCGACAGGGGAGAGTACTTC,CASRGDRGEYF
TRBJ1-3,15,.,TRBV28,.,TGTGCCAGCAGTTCGGGACACGTCTCTGGAAACACCATATATTTT,CASSSGHVSGNTIYF
TRBJ1-2,15,.,TRBV6-5,.,TGTGCCAGCAGTTACTCCGCGACAGGCCTCTATGGCTACACCTTC,CASSYSATGLYGYTF
TRBJ1-3,18,few,TRBV21-1,.,TGTGCCAGCAGCAAAGGCCCACACCTCAGACAGGGGGGAAACACCATATATTTT,CASSKGPHLRQGGNTIYF
TRBJ2-7,18,.,TRBV11-3,TRBD2,TGTGCCAGCAGCTTAAAGGGCGGGAGGGCCTGGCTCTTGGACGAGCAGTACTTC,CASSLKGGRAWLLDEQYF